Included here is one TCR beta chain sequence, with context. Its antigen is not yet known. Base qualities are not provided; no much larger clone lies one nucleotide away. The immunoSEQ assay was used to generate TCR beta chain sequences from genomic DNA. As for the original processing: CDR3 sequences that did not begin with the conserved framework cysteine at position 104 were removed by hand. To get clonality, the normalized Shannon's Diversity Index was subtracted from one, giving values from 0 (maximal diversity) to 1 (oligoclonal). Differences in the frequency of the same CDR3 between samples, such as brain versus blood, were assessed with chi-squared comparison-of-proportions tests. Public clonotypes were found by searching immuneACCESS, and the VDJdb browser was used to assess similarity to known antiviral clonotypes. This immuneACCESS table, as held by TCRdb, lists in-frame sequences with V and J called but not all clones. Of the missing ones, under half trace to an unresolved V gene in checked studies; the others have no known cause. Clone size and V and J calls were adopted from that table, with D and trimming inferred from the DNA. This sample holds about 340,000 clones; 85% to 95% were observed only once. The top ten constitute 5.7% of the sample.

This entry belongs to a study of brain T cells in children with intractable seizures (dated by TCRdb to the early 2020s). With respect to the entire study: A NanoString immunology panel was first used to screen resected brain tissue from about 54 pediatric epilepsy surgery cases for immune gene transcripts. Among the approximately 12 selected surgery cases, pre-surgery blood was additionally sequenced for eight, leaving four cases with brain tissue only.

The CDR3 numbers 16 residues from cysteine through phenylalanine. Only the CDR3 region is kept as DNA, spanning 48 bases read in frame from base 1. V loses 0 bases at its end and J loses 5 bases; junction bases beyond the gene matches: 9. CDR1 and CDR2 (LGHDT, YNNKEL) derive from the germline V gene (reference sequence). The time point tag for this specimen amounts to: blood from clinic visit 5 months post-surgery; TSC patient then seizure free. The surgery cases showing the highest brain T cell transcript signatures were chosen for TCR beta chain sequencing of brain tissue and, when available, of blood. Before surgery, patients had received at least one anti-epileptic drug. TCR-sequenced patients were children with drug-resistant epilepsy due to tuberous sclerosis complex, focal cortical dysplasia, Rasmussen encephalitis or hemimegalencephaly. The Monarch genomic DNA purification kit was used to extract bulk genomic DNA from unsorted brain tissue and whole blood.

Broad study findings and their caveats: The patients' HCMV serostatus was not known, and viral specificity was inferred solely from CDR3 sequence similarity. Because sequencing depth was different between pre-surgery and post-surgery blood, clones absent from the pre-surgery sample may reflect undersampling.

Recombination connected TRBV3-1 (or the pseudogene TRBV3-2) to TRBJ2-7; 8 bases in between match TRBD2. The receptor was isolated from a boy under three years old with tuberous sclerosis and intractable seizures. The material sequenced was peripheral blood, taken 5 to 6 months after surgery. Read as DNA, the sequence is TGTGCCAGCAGCCAAGACTCCGGGACTAGTGCCCACGAGCAGTACTTC. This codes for CASSQDSGTSAHEQYF.